This TCR beta chain was sequenced in a study of identical twins. General study results and limits: The models systematically underestimated how much out-of-frame TCR alpha was shared in monozygotic twins. Twins shared out-of-frame alpha sequences with excess low generation probability.

Comment on this clonotype: Its specificity is not known.

Per germline, CDR1 SGHTA and CDR2 FQGNSA. The CDR3 sequence is 14 residues long. V was cut by 1 base and J by 5 bases, with 12 bases left in between. TCRdb re-derived calls from the 5' RACE reads in MiXCR, one entry per CDR3 protein. The sample has about 720,000 distinct CDR3 sequences; over 8.5% are singletons. The sample was also linked to a second study, of yellow fever vaccine responses in identical twins.

Sequenced sample: PBMCs. The chain links TRBV7-2 to TRBJ2-7, with D perhaps being TRBD1 or TRBD2 (6 bases each). This TCR was sampled from a woman under 30 in good health. The CDR3 loop is CASSLVVGGHEQYF. DNA for the CDR3: TGTGCCAGCAGCTTAGTGGTGGGGGGCCACGAGCAGTACTTC.